The present T cell receptor (beta chain) was sequenced within a study of response to subunit inactivated influenza vaccine. Study-wide results and limits: Only a handful of new T cells, the authors suggested, are recruited with each seasonal influenza vaccination.

This clonotype was observed a few times. Antigen: not known. One entry per CDR3 protein results from TCRdb running MiXCR on the RT-PCR reads. Here the sample spans approximately 500,000 distinct CDR3 sequences, 10% to 15% being singletons. The specimen was PBMCs from blood, collected about 6 weeks after vaccination. This receptor was obtained from a man aged 45 to 65 who received an inactivated influenza vaccine.

The CDR3 nucleotides are TGCAGTGCCGAGTGGGGTTACAATGAGCAGTTCTTC. Its translation is CSAEWGYNEQFF. J is TRBJ2-1 and V is TRBV20-1; D is ambiguous. The V end was cut by 6 bases, the J end by 4 bases, with 10 bases between. This CDR3 comprises 12 residues. Germline CDR1 and CDR2: DFQATT and SNEGSKA (reference sequence).